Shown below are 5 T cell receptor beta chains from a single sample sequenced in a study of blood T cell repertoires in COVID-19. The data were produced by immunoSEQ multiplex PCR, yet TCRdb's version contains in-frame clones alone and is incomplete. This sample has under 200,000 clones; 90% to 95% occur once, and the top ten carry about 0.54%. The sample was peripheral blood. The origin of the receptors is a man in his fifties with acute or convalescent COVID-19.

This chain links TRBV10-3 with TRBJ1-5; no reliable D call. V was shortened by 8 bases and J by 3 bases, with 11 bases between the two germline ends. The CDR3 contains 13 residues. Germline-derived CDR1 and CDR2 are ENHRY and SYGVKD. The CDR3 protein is CAIAGENNQPQHF. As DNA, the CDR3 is TGTGCCATCGCCGGGGAAAACAATCAGCCCCAGCATTTT.

The CDR3 coding sequence is TGTGCCAGCACCCCCCGCACAGGGGGGGCCGGGGAGCTGTTTTTT. Protein: CASTPRTGGAGELFF. V is TRBV6-6 and J is TRBJ2-2; D is perhaps TRBD1 (8 bases). This CDR3 comprises 15 residues. The germline gives CDR1 MNHNY, CDR2 SVGAGI (reference sequence). The ends were cut back, 7 bases at V and 6 bases at J, with 18 bases in the middle.

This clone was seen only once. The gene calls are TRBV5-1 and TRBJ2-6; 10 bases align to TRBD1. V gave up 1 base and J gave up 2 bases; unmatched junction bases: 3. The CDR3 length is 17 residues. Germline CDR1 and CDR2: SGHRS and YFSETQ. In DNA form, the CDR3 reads TGCGCCAGCAGCTTGTGGGACAGGGGTGCTGGGGCCAACGTCCTGACTTTC. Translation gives CASSLWDRGAGANVLTF.

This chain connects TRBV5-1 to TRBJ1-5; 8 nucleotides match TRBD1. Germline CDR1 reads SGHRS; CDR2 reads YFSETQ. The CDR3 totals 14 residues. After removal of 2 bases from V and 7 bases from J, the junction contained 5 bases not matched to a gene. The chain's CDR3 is CASSFRGLGQPQHF. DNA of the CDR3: TGCGCCAGCAGCTTCAGGGGGCTCGGGCAGCCCCAGCATTTT. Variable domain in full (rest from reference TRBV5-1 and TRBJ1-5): KAGVTQTPRYLIKTRGQQVTLSCSPISGHRSVSWYQQTPGQGLQFLFEYFSETQRNKGNFPGRFSGRQFSNSRSEMNVSTLELGDSALYLCASSFRGLGQPQHFGDGTRLSIL.

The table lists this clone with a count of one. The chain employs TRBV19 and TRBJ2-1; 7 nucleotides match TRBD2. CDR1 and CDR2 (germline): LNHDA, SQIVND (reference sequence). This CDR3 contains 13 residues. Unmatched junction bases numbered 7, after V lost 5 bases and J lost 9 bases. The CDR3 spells CASSPGLVIEQFF. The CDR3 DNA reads TGTGCCAGTAGTCCCGGACTAGTTATTGAGCAGTTCTTC.